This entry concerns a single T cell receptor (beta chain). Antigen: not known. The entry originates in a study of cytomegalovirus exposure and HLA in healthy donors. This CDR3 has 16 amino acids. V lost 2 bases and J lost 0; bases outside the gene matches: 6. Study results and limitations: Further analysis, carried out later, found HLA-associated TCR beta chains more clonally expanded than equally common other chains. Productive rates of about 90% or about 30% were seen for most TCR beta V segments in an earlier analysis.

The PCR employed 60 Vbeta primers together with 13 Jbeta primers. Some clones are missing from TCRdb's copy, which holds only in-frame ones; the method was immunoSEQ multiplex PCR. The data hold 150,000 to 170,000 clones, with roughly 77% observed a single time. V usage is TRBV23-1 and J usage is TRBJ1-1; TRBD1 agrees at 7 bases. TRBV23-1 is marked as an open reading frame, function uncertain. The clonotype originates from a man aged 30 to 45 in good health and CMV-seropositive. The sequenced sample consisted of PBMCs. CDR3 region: CASSQGQDSLNTEAFF. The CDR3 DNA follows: TGCGCCAGCAGTCAAGGACAGGACTCTTTGAACACTGAAGCTTTCTTT.